Listed here are 5 T cell receptor beta chains from one sample, sequenced in a study of T cell responses to AZD1222 COVID-19 vaccine. The table came from immunoSEQ multiplex PCR; TCRdb's copy has only in-frame clones and leaves some out. Seen here are over 60,000 clones, around 90% observed once, and the top ten hold 4.5% to 5%. Sample: peripheral blood, taken 28 days after the second dose of the MenACWY control vaccine. The source of these receptors is an adult who received the MenACWY meningococcal vaccine as a control.

J is TRBJ2-7 and V is TRBV28, with D unclear. Germline loops: CDR1 MDHEN, CDR2 SYDVKM. Trimming stripped 4 bases from V and 2 bases from J, with 9 bases between. This CDR3 spans 13 amino acids. Here the CDR3 DNA reads TGTGCCAGCAGTTCCCCTCAAGCCTACGAGCAGTACTTC. Amino acids: CASSSPQAYEQYF.

This chain uses TRBV3-1 (or the pseudogene TRBV3-2) with TRBJ1-5; no clear D gene. The CDR3 totals 14 residues. CDR1 is LGHDT, CDR2 YNNKEL, per germline (reference sequence). The V end was cut by 5 bases, the J end by 5 bases, with 13 bases between. CDR3 sequence: CASSFGRVDQPQHF. CDR3 bases: TGTGCCAGCAGCTTCGGGCGGGTAGATCAGCCCCAGCATTTT.

This sequence joins TRBV27 and TRBJ2-5, with 7 bases matching TRBD1. With 6 bases clipped from V and 5 bases from J, the junction kept 9 bases outside the gene matches. CDR3 length: 14 residues. CDR1 and CDR2 (germline): MNHEY, SMNVEV (reference sequence). The CDR3 DNA is TGTGCCAGCAGAGCCACAGGGGCCAGGGAGACCCAGTACTTC. This sequence encodes CASRATGARETQYF.

The chain has TRBV28 and TRBJ2-1, with TRBD2 as a possible D gene (5 bases). The CDR3 runs to 12 residues. V gave up 5 bases and J gave up 11 bases, with 13 bases separating them. Germline V gene sequence: CDR1 MDHEN, CDR2 SYDVKM. CDR3 nucleotides: TGTGCCAGCAGTAGAGCGGTCCTCCAGCAGTTCTTC. Translating gives CASSRAVLQQFF.

The V call is TRBV2, the J call TRBJ2-2, with D possibly being TRBD2 (6 bases). Germline loops: CDR1 SNHLY, CDR2 FYNNEI. Trimming cost V 4 bases and J 2 bases, with 14 bases left between them. The CDR3 sequence is 16 residues long. CDR3 nucleotide sequence: TGTGCCAGCAGTGTGGAGGGCCCTGGTAACACCGGGGAGCTGTTTTTT. Translated: CASSVEGPGNTGELFF.